One sample yielded the 24 T cell receptor beta chains listed below, sequenced in a study of blood T cell repertoires in COVID-19. Here immunoSEQ multiplex PCR was the method, and the copy in TCRdb shows in-frame clones only, minus some. Of roughly 250,000 clones listed, approximately 85% are singletons. Sequencing was performed on PBMCs or T cells enriched from blood (not recorded which). These receptors were obtained from a woman aged 25-40 years who had recovered from COVID-19.

This rearrangement joins TRBV7-8 to TRBJ1-2; no definite D call. CDR1 SGHVS and CDR2 FQNEAQ come from the germline V gene. The CDR3 is 13 residues long. Trimming pared 5 bases from V and 8 bases from J, leaving 15 bases between. Here the CDR3 DNA reads TGTGCCAGCAGCCGTATCCTACGAGAGGGCTACACCTTC. Translating gives CASSRILREGYTF.

This sequence joins TRBV7-9 and TRBJ1-3, with D possibly being TRBD1 (5 bases). Between the trimmed V and J ends, which lost 2 bases and 0 bases, there was a span of 11 bases. Germline V gene sequence: CDR1 SEHNR, CDR2 FQNEAQ (reference sequence). The CDR3 covers 16 residues. The CDR3 region is CASSLQRQHSGNTIYF. The CDR3 nucleotides read TGTGCCAGCAGCTTACAGCGACAGCACTCTGGAAACACCATATATTTT.

The chain recombines TRBV7-8 with TRBJ2-5; D ambiguous. The germline CDR1 and CDR2 sequences are SGHVS and FQNEAQ. The CDR3 has 15 amino acids. Trimming took off 1 base at V and 2 bases at J, with 11 bases between the two ends. The CDR3 bases are TGTGCCAGCAGCTTAGAGATCAGTGATCAAGAGACCCAGTACTTC. Translation: CASSLEISDQETQYF. The full variable domain, with the rest looked up from reference TRBV7-8 and TRBJ2-5, is GAGVSQSPRYKVAKRGQDVALRCDPISGHVSLFWYQQALGQGPEFLTYFQNEAQLDKSGLPSDRFFAERPEGSVSTLKIQRTQQEDSAVYLCASSLEISDQETQYFGPGTRLLVL.

This chain connects TRBV18 to TRBJ1-1, with 9 bases lining up with TRBD1. Germline assignment: CDR1 KGHSH and CDR2 LQKENI. The ends lost 3 bases at V and 2 bases at J; junction bases unmatched: 10. CDR3 size: 17 residues. The CDR3 DNA follows: TGTGCCAGCTCACCGCTACCACAGGGGGCGGGTAACACTGAAGCTTTCTTT. Protein: CASSPLPQGAGNTEAFF. The variable domain in full, completed from reference TRBV18 and TRBJ1-1, reads NAGVMQNPRHLVRRRGQEARLRCSPMKGHSHVYWYRQLPEEGLKFMVYLQKENIIDESGMPKERFSAEFPKEGPSILRIQQVVRGDSAAYFCASSPLPQGAGNTEAFFGQGTRLTVV.

The genes are TRBV27 and TRBJ2-7, with 13 bases that match TRBD2. V lost 6 bases, J lost 3 bases, and 14 bases stayed unmatched. The CDR3 has 18 amino acids. The V gene's germline CDR1 is MNHEY and CDR2 SMNVEV (reference sequence). The DNA of the CDR3 is TGTGCCAGCAGCACCGTGAAAGCCGGGACTAGCGGGATCTACGAGCAGTACTTC. Translating gives CASSTVKAGTSGIYEQYF.

The chain links TRBV5-1 to TRBJ2-3; 12 positions agree with TRBD2. V dropped 5 bases and J dropped 2; count of bases not matched to a gene: 15. CDR1 SGHRS and CDR2 YFSETQ come from the germline V gene. CDR3 length equals 19 residues. The CDR3 DNA reads TGCGCCAGCAGTCTCTCCGGGACTAGCGGGTACACTATCACAGATACGCAGTATTTT. Its protein is CASSLSGTSGYTITDTQYF.

The chain uses TRBV5-4 and TRBJ2-5, with 10 bases that match TRBD2. Looked up from germline, CDR1 is SGHNT and CDR2 is YYREEE (reference sequence). J lost 3 bases, V lost 4 bases, and 6 bases had no gene match. This CDR3 region has 15 residues. The CDR3 sequence is CASSLAGAPKETQYF. DNA of the CDR3: TGTGCCAGCAGCCTAGCGGGAGCGCCTAAAGAGACCCAGTACTTC. The variable domain in full, with the rest retrieved from reference TRBV5-4 and TRBJ2-5, is ETGVTQSPTHLIKTRGQQVTLRCSSQSGHNTVSWYQQALGQGPQFIFQYYREEENGRGNFPPRFSGLQFPNYSSELNVNALELDDSALYLCASSLAGAPKETQYFGPGTRLLVL.

Concerning this clone itself: This specimen includes other DNA sequences encoding the same CDR3. V is TRBV5-1 and J is TRBJ2-7, with a tentative D call TRBD1 (6 bases). From germline, CDR1 is SGHRS and CDR2 YFSETQ. Deletions cut 2 bases from V and 3 bases from J, with 6 bases between. The CDR3 is made up of 12 amino acids. The CDR3 DNA reads as TGCGCCAGCAGCTTACAGGGCTACGAGCAGTACTTC. Amino acid sequence: CASSLQGYEQYF.

This clone was counted between two and nine times. The chain links TRBV2 to TRBJ2-7; 11 positions match TRBD1. CDR1 and CDR2 (germline): SNHLY, FYNNEI. The CDR3 totals 15 residues. V trimming: 4 bases; J trimming: 3 bases; junction bases outside the gene matches: 5. The CDR3 here is CASSGGGTGGYEQYF. The CDR3, as DNA: TGTGCCAGCAGTGGGGGGGGGACAGGGGGCTACGAGCAGTACTTC. Complete variable domain (other parts from reference TRBV2 and TRBJ2-7): EPEVTQTPSHQVTQMGQEVILRCVPISNHLYFYWYRQILGQKVEFLVSFYNNEISEKSEIFDDQFSVERPDGSNFTLKIRSTKLEDSAMYFCASSGGGTGGYEQYFGPGTRLTVT.

The V and J genes are TRBV6-5 and TRBJ2-7; 10 positions match TRBD1. Germline CDR1 MNHEY, CDR2 SVGAGI. The CDR3 extends over 13 amino acids. V was clipped by 6 bases and J by 2 bases; unmatched bases: 1. The CDR3 here is CASRGTGAYEQYF. The CDR3 nucleotides read TGTGCCAGCAGGGGGACAGGGGCCTACGAGCAGTACTTC.

The chain has TRBV7-9 and TRBJ2-5; 15 bases map to TRBD2. In germline, CDR1 is SEHNR, CDR2 FQNEAQ (reference sequence). Trimming took 3 bases from V and 3 from J; bases not matched to a gene: 5. CDR3 length equals 17 residues. CDR3 DNA: TGTGCCAGCAGCTTTAGGACTAGCGGGAGGGAAAAAGAGACCCAGTACTTC. Protein: CASSFRTSGREKETQYF.

This chain connects TRBV6-5 to TRBJ2-1; 8 bases fit TRBD1. Unmatched junction bases numbered 4, after V lost 0 bases and J lost 6 bases. The CDR3 extends over 15 amino acids. Germline V CDR1 and CDR2: MNHEY, SVGAGI. DNA of the CDR3: TGTGCCAGCAGTTACTCAGGGACAGGAGTCAATGAGCAGTTCTTC. This codes for CASSYSGTGVNEQFF.

This clone was detected only once. CDR3 residues: CASSLLPGQGYTGELFF. The CDR3, as DNA: TGTGCCAGCAGTTTGCTTCCGGGACAGGGATACACCGGGGAGCTGTTTTTT. The chain combines TRBV27 with TRBJ2-2; 9 bases are a match to TRBD1. V lost 3 bases, J lost 3 bases, and 8 bases stayed unmatched. CDR1 and CDR2 (germline): MNHEY, SMNVEV (reference sequence). The CDR3 loop spans 17 amino acids.

This rearrangement joins TRBV2 to TRBJ1-5, with D tentatively TRBD1 (5 bases). V lost 4 bases, J lost 2 bases, and 12 bases lay in between. There are 15 residues in the CDR3. Germline CDR1 is SNHLY and CDR2 is FYNNEI. CDR3 residues: CASSVGQGGNQPQHF. The CDR3 nucleotides read TGTGCCAGCAGTGTTGGGCAGGGTGGCAATCAGCCCCAGCATTTT.

This chain joins TRBV3-1 (or the pseudogene TRBV3-2) and TRBJ2-7; D call uncertain. Germline V gives CDR1 LGHDT, CDR2 YNNKEL (reference sequence). The CDR3 is 16 amino acids. V lost 1 base and J lost 3, with 16 bases in between. CDR3 nucleotide sequence: TGTGCCAGCAGCCAAGGTCCCGGGTCTTATCACTACGAGCAGTACTTC. Translated: CASSQGPGSYHYEQYF.

The chain links TRBV5-1 to TRBJ2-7; tentatively, D is TRBD2 (6 bases). The ends were cut back, 1 base at V and 12 bases at J, with 23 bases in the middle. Germline V CDR1 and CDR2: SGHRS, YFSETQ. There are 15 residues in the CDR3. CDR3 nucleotide sequence: TGCGCCAGCAGCTTGACCCCCCGGCCTAGCGCCGAGGGGTACTTC. Amino acid sequence: CASSLTPRPSAEGYF.

The table lists this clone with a few counts. The J gene is TRBJ2-1, the V gene TRBV27; no clear D gene. Germline CDR1 reads MNHEY; CDR2 reads SMNVEV (reference sequence). Between the trimmed V and J ends, which lost 6 bases and 9 bases, there was a span of 9 bases. The CDR3 is 11 residues long. CDR3 sequence (DNA): TGTGCCAGCAGGAGGCTGGGTGAGCAGTTCTTC. Translating it yields CASRRLGEQFF.

The table lists this clone with many counts. CDR3 residues: CASSNRVGTYEQYF. In nucleotides, the CDR3 is TGTGCCAGCAGTAACAGGGTCGGAACCTACGAGCAGTACTTC. This rearrangement joins TRBV28 to TRBJ2-7; a possible D gene is TRBD1 (6 bases). From germline, CDR1 is MDHEN and CDR2 SYDVKM. This CDR3 contains 14 residues. V was clipped by 5 bases and J by 2 bases, with 13 bases between them.

CDR3 coding DNA: TGTGCCAGCAGCCAGCAACAGGATGACACCGGGGAGCTGTTTTTT. Its translation: CASSQQQDDTGELFF. V is TRBV28 and J is TRBJ2-2, with D perhaps matching TRBD1 (5 bases). The CDR3 has 15 amino acids. The ends were cut back, 6 bases at V and 3 bases at J, with 14 bases in the middle. Germline loops: CDR1 MDHEN, CDR2 SYDVKM.

The chain recombines TRBV5-1 with TRBJ2-7; 10 positions agree with TRBD1. Germline V lookup: CDR1 SGHRS, CDR2 YFSETQ. This CDR3 contains 15 residues. Germline trimming cut 0 bases from V and 5 bases from J; bases unmatched to any gene: 5. The CDR3 spells CASSLGGTGDHEQYF. CDR3 sequence (DNA): TGCGCCAGCAGCTTGGGCGGGACAGGGGATCACGAGCAGTACTTC.

The chain is built from TRBV27 and TRBJ1-1, with a tentative D call TRBD1 (5 bases). The germline V gene has CDR1 MNHEY and CDR2 SMNVEV (reference sequence). The CDR3 spans 15 residues. V shed 8 bases and J shed 5 bases, with 21 bases lying between them. CDR3 loop: CASCSRAGRYTEAFF. CDR3 bases: TGTGCCAGCTGCTCCAGGGCCGGAAGGTATACTGAAGCTTTCTTT.

This chain joins TRBV18 and TRBJ2-3; 9 nucleotides match TRBD1. This CDR3 spans 16 amino acids. Trimming cost V 4 bases and J 2 bases; bases outside gene matches: 7. Germline-derived CDR1 and CDR2 are KGHSH and LQKENI. DNA for the CDR3: TGTGCCAGCTCACGCCCGGGACAGGGATCCACAGATACGCAGTATTTT. Encoded protein: CASSRPGQGSTDTQYF.

CDR3 DNA sequence: TGTGCCAGCAGCGTAGGAGGCAATTTGAACACTGAAGCTTTCTTT. This codes for CASSVGGNLNTEAFF. The rearrangement joins TRBV9 to TRBJ1-1; D not resolved. From germline, CDR1 is SGDLS and CDR2 YYNGEE. The CDR3 is 15 residues long. V was clipped by 0 bases and J by 0 bases, with 9 bases between them.

The chain couples TRBV7-9 to TRBJ1-2; no firm D call. The CDR3 consists of 15 residues. Per germline, CDR1 SEHNR and CDR2 FQNEAQ (reference sequence). V lost 4 bases to trimming and J lost 0 bases, with 12 bases between them. The CDR3 DNA is TGTGCCAGCAGCTCGACGGAGGACGCTAACTATGGCTACACCTTC. It encodes CASSSTEDANYGYTF.